This is a list of T cell receptor beta chains from one sample in a study of CD8 T cells in Susac syndrome. TCRdb used MiXCR to reprocess the immunoSEQ multiplex PCR reads, holding one entry per CDR3 protein. The sample holds 210,000 or so distinct CDR3 sequences; about 94% are singletons and the top ten take 0.15% to 0.2%. The sample taken for sequencing was CD4+ T cells from PBMCs. The receptors were gathered from a human donor with Susac syndrome. Each CDR3 is given with its conserved first and last residue. D genes are given only for firm matches. Where a row states a size, it is once, few, many or the class of an expanded clone; other rows omit it.

V gene	clone size	J gene	D gene	CDR3 protein	CDR3 DNA
TRBV30	.	TRBJ1-2	.	CAWSGRHYGYTF	TGTGCCTGGAGTGGTAGGCACTATGGCTACACCTTC
TRBV30	.	TRBJ1-3	.	CAWRQLAGAQGSGNTIYF	TGTGCCTGGAGACAGCTCGCGGGGGCTCAGGGCTCTGGAAACACCATATATTTT
TRBV20-1	.	TRBJ2-5	.	CSARVGAGETQYF	TGCAGTGCTAGGGTTGGGGCGGGAGAGACCCAGTACTTC
TRBV10-3	.	TRBJ2-5	TRBD1	CAIKPGQGGETQYF	TGTGCCATCAAACCGGGACAGGGAGGAGAGACCCAGTACTTC
TRBV28	.	TRBJ2-5	TRBD1	CASSFYTGGETQYF	TGTGCCAGCAGTTTCTATACAGGGGGAGAGACCCAGTACTTC
TRBV27	few	TRBJ1-2	.	CASSLEGNYGYTF	TGTGCTAGTAGTTTAGAGGGGAACTATGGCTACACCTTC
TRBV7-2	.	TRBJ2-7	TRBD1	CASSLGTGGGGQYF	TGTGCCAGCAGCCTCGGGACAGGGGGTGGCGGGCAGTACTTC
TRBV6-1	.	TRBJ1-5	TRBD1	CASSKQGTGTVNQPQHF	TGTGCCAGCAGTAAGCAAGGGACCGGGACAGTCAATCAGCCCCAGCATTTT
TRBV4-2	once	TRBJ2-5	TRBD2	CASSQGIRRGGGETQYF	TGTGCCAGCAGCCAAGGTATCCGGCGGGGGGGCGGAGAGACCCAGTACTTC
TRBV6-5	.	TRBJ2-7	.	CASKTSYEQYF	TGTGCCAGCAAAACGTCCTACGAGCAGTACTTC
TRBV11-3	.	TRBJ2-5	.	CASSLTAAGETQYF	TGTGCCAGCAGCCTGACAGCCGCCGGGGAGACCCAGTACTTC
TRBV30	.	TRBJ1-3	TRBD1	CAWTTGGAGGNTIYF	TGTGCCTGGACCACAGGGGGCGCGGGGGGAAACACCATATATTTT
TRBV14	.	TRBJ2-5	.	CASSQSLPGTQYF	TGTGCCAGCAGCCAATCACTCCCGGGGACCCAGTACTTC
TRBV12-3/TRBV12-4	once	TRBJ2-2	TRBD1	CASTPWDRAGTGELFF	TGTGCCAGCACCCCCTGGGACAGGGCGGGAACCGGGGAGCTGTTTTTT
TRBV6-2/TRBV6-3	once	TRBJ1-2	TRBD1	CASSLTVPGQGDYGYTF	TGTGCCAGCAGTTTAACGGTTCCGGGACAGGGGGACTATGGCTACACCTTC
TRBV2	.	TRBJ2-7	.	CASSDQGYEQYF	TGTGCCAGCAGTGACCAGGGCTACGAGCAGTACTTC
TRBV20-1	.	TRBJ2-5	TRBD2	CSAPLAGIETQYF	TGCAGTGCTCCACTAGCGGGGATCGAGACCCAGTACTTC
TRBV29-1	.	TRBJ1-2	.	CSVELQGPGYTF	TGCAGCGTTGAACTGCAGGGACCTGGCTACACCTTC
TRBV6-2/TRBV6-3	.	TRBJ2-2	.	CASSYFKETGELFF	TGTGCCAGCAGTTACTTCAAAGAAACCGGGGAGCTGTTTTTT
TRBV10-3	.	TRBJ2-5	TRBD2	CAISEAASGGRRDF	TGTGCCATCAGTGAGGCAGCCAGCGGGGGCCGCCGTGACTTC
TRBV15	.	TRBJ1-4	.	CATSSARDEKLFF	TGTGCCACCAGCAGTGCTAGGGATGAAAAACTGTTTTTT
TRBV5-1	.	TRBJ2-5	.	CASSLAIGPQETQYF	TGCGCCAGCAGCTTGGCCATAGGGCCCCAAGAGACCCAGTACTTC
TRBV11-3	.	TRBJ1-1	.	CASSFRASKGTEAFF	TGTGCCAGCAGCTTCCGGGCCTCTAAGGGCACTGAAGCTTTCTTT
TRBV30	once	TRBJ1-5	TRBD1	CAWSPWDSPSNQPQHF	TGTGCCTGGAGCCCTTGGGACAGCCCTTCGAATCAGCCCCAGCATTTT
TRBV5-4	once	TRBJ2-1	.	CASSLDTNNEQFF	TGTGCCAGCAGCTTGGACACAAACAATGAGCAGTTCTTC
TRBV30	once	TRBJ2-6	.	CASQGKGAGANVLTF	TGTGCCTCCCAAGGGAAGGGCGCAGGGGCCAACGTCCTGACTTTC
TRBV24-1	.	TRBJ2-3	.	CATSDGKIGDTQYF	TGTGCCACCAGTGATGGTAAGATTGGAGATACGCAGTATTTT
TRBV7-6	.	TRBJ1-4	.	CASSLVQGEKLFF	TGTGCCAGCAGCTTAGTGCAGGGTGAAAAACTGTTTTTT
TRBV20-1	.	TRBJ2-7	TRBD2	CSARDGGVDEQYF	TGCAGTGCTAGAGATGGGGGGGTGGACGAGCAGTACTTC
TRBV20-1	.	TRBJ2-7	TRBD2	CSARAGLAGAFSYEQYF	TGCAGTGCTAGAGCTGGACTAGCGGGGGCCTTCTCCTACGAGCAGTACTTC
TRBV18	.	TRBJ2-4	.	CASSPGADIQYF	TGTGCCAGCTCACCAGGGGCGGACATTCAGTACTTC
TRBV5-6	.	TRBJ2-1	.	CASSPTTGPQMGYNEQFF	TGTGCCAGCAGCCCGACTACGGGACCCCAGATGGGCTACAATGAGCAGTTCTTC
TRBV3-1	.	TRBJ1-6	.	CASSQTDNSPLHF	TGTGCCAGCAGCCAGACAGATAATTCACCCCTCCACTTT
TRBV7-9	.	TRBJ1-6	TRBD1	CASSITGDSVSPLHF	TGTGCCAGCAGCATCACAGGGGATTCGGTTTCACCCCTCCACTTT
TRBV29-1	.	TRBJ1-2	.	CSVEPLGEVPGNYGYTF	TGCAGCGTTGAACCCCTTGGGGAGGTCCCAGGTAACTATGGCTACACCTTC
TRBV9	.	TRBJ2-1	TRBD2	CASSVDEGLAYNEQFF	TGTGCCAGCAGCGTAGATGAGGGACTAGCCTACAATGAGCAGTTCTTC
TRBV4-3	.	TRBJ2-5	TRBD1	CASSQDRDRAGETQYF	TGCGCCAGCAGCCAAGACCGGGACAGGGCTGGCGAGACCCAGTACTTC
TRBV4-3	.	TRBJ1-2	TRBD1	CASSLEGGGAGNYGYTF	TGCGCCAGCAGCCTGGAAGGAGGGGGCGCGGGTAACTATGGCTACACCTTC
TRBV20-1	.	TRBJ1-5	.	CSASYMNQPQHF	TGCAGTGCTAGTTACATGAATCAGCCCCAGCATTTT
TRBV6-1	.	TRBJ2-6	TRBD2	CASSEFERGAYSGANVLTF	TGTGCCAGCAGTGAGTTTGAGCGGGGGGCCTACTCTGGGGCCAACGTCCTGACTTTC
TRBV6-5	.	TRBJ1-2	.	CASRLRSAPNYGYTF	TGTGCCAGCAGATTGAGGTCCGCTCCTAACTATGGCTACACCTTC
TRBV20-1	.	TRBJ1-2	.	CSKTAVNYGYTF	TGCAGTAAGACAGCCGTTAACTATGGCTACACCTTC
TRBV7-8	.	TRBJ2-7	.	CASSSEHRGSYEQYF	TGTGCCAGCAGCTCTGAACACCGGGGGTCCTACGAGCAGTACTTC
TRBV30	few	TRBJ1-2	.	CAWGTNGYTF	TGTGCCTGGGGGACTAATGGCTACACCTTC
TRBV20-1	.	TRBJ2-3	TRBD2	CSAGLDTDTQYF	TGCAGTGCCGGACTAGACACAGATACGCAGTATTTT